A single sample is the source of the 3 T cell receptor beta chains below, sequenced in a study of T-cell memory formation after mild COVID-19. TCRdb fed the 5' RACE reads into MiXCR, producing one record per CDR3 protein. The sample shows about half a million distinct CDR3 sequences, 15% to 20% of them seen only once. The sequencing sample was made of PBMCs or a T cell subset sorted from them (not recorded which). These receptors were obtained from an adult woman who had mild COVID-19 (a few samples of this study predate the infection). Cell type and time point are not known.

The rearrangement links TRBV6-2 or TRBV6-3 to TRBJ2-1, with D unresolved. The CDR3 runs 15 residues. CDR1 and CDR2 from the germline V gene are MNHEY and SVGEGT. V dropped 5 bases and J dropped 4 bases, with 15 bases sitting between them. In nucleotides, the CDR3 is TGTGCCAGCAGTCCCCGGACGTTAGGGTACAATGAGCAGTTCTTC. Protein product: CASSPRTLGYNEQFF.

As DNA, the CDR3 is TGTGCCAGCAGCTTAGCCCCACCAGCGGGAGGGCCAGGGCCCCCCAATGAGCAGTTCTTC. Protein: CASSLAPPAGGPGPPNEQFF. The J gene is TRBJ2-1, the V gene TRBV11-3, with TRBD2 identical over 10 bases. The germline CDR1 and CDR2 sequences are SGHNT and YENEEA. Trimming took 1 base from V and 6 from J; bases not matched to a gene: 18. This CDR3 contains 20 residues. The variable domain in full, with the rest retrieved from reference TRBV11-3 and TRBJ2-1, is EAGVVQSPRYKIIEKKQPVAFWCNPISGHNTLYWYLQNLGQGPELLIRYENEEAVDDSQLPKDRFSAERLKGVDSTLKIQPAELGDSAVYLCASSLAPPAGGPGPPNEQFFGPGTRLTVL.

The table lists this clonotype with a few counts. The germline gene is not matched at one end of the junction; a read error may be the cause. The gene calls are TRBV6-5 and TRBJ1-2; D might be TRBD1 (5 bases). Per the germline V gene, CDR1 is MNHEY and CDR2 is SVGAGI. The CDR3 contains 14 residues. The CDR3 here is CASSHSGANYGYTF. CDR3 DNA: TGTGCCAGCAGTCACTCGGGGGCTAACTATGGCTACACCTTC.